Listed below are T cell receptor beta chains from one sample, sequenced in a study of blood T cell repertoires in COVID-19. Profiling relied on immunoSEQ multiplex PCR, and the TCRdb table lists in-frame clones only, not all of them. This table holds more than 250,000 clones, about 91% found once. What was sequenced was peripheral blood. The receptor set was obtained from a woman aged 30 to 39 with COVID-19, enrolled during active disease. CDR3s leave out the opening cysteine and the closing phenylalanine or tryptophan. Each record gives: V gene, D gene, J gene, CDR3 protein. A D gene is named only where the DNA matches it firmly.

>TRBV6-2/TRBV6-3|.|TRBJ2-5
ASSYTWGPETQY
>TRBV3-1/TRBV3-2|.|TRBJ1-5
ASSQDKGESNQPQH
>TRBV5-6|TRBD2|TRBJ2-1
ASSLWRGGEQF
>TRBV7-9|TRBD1|TRBJ1-6
ASSLTGGQSYNSPLH
>TRBV6-5|.|TRBJ1-2
ASSRGYGYT
>TRBV6-2/TRBV6-3|TRBD2|TRBJ2-2
ASSQPLSGGVRELF
>TRBV7-6|TRBD2|TRBJ2-2
ASSQRTSGNTGELF
>TRBV6-5|.|TRBJ1-2
ASNPRGADYST
>TRBV29-1|.|TRBJ1-3
SVEDPDSVSGNTIY
>TRBV10-3|.|TRBJ1-1
AISKGKNTEAF
>TRBV3-1/TRBV3-2|.|TRBJ1-3
ASSPFPGNTIY
>TRBV5-8|.|TRBJ1-2
ASRRGGLNYGYT
>TRBV7-6|.|TRBJ1-1
ASSLGRMNTEAF
>TRBV3-1/TRBV3-2|.|TRBJ1-2
ASSHAGAGGYT
>TRBV28|.|TRBJ1-1
ASGERTTEAF
>TRBV5-1|TRBD1|TRBJ1-1
ASSGRTGGMGTEAF
>TRBV7-2|.|TRBJ1-6
ASSLGLTGRSPLH
>TRBV11-3|.|TRBJ2-7
ASSLGAPGDEQY
>TRBV21-1|.|TRBJ1-4
ASRTGPNEKLF
>TRBV14|.|TRBJ1-1
ASSQGGINTEAF
>TRBV4-2|.|TRBJ1-2
ASSQDMAEANYGYT
>TRBV6-2/TRBV6-3|.|TRBJ1-1
ASSYGRLEAF
>TRBV10-3|.|TRBJ1-2
AIAGQGYGYT
>TRBV2|.|TRBJ1-2
ASEGGSYGYT
>TRBV7-9|TRBD2|TRBJ2-7
ASSLGGGGLPYEQY
>TRBV7-9|.|TRBJ1-2
ASSLGRPDPRYGYT
>TRBV6-4|.|TRBJ2-5
ASSRVPGETQY
>TRBV6-5|.|TRBJ1-2
ASSRSQGYYGYT
>TRBV4-3|.|TRBJ1-1
ASSQDLRGGTEAF
>TRBV7-2|TRBD1|TRBJ1-1
ASSRPGQPNTEAF
>TRBV7-2|.|TRBJ2-3
ASSPQADTQY
>TRBV6-5|TRBD1|TRBJ1-4
ASSPDRFGNEKLF
>TRBV19|.|TRBJ1-3
ATRGKSVFGNTIY
>TRBV5-4|.|TRBJ2-3
ASYTGPSADTQY
>TRBV7-9|.|TRBJ2-2
ASSLVLGELF
>TRBV2|.|TRBJ1-5
ASSTNRGQPQH